This T cell receptor beta chain was profiled in a study of cytomegalovirus exposure and HLA in healthy donors. General study findings and limits: Later on, a genetic analysis was performed. It linked a missense variant in DCLRE1C with V- and J-gene trimming of TCR beta. Later examination showed HLA-associated TCR beta chains had greater clonal expansion than equally common others.

CDR3 length: 13 amino acids. From germline, CDR1 is LNHDA and CDR2 SQIVND (reference sequence). Trimming pared 4 bases from V and 6 bases from J, leaving 11 bases between. PCR employed 60 Vbeta and 13 Jbeta primers. Sequencing was performed with immunoSEQ multiplex PCR; in TCRdb, only in-frame clones are kept and a portion is missing. The profile shows roughly 140,000 clones, 75% to 80% of them singletons. This clone showed up just once. Its specificity is unknown. The sample taken for sequencing was PBMCs. The source of this sequence is a man aged 35 to 55 in good health and CMV-seropositive. V usage is TRBV19 and J usage is TRBJ2-3; no reliable D call. The CDR3 sequence: CASSTRVLDTQYF. The CDR3 DNA sequence: TGTGCCAGTAGTACAAGAGTATTGGATACGCAGTATTTT.